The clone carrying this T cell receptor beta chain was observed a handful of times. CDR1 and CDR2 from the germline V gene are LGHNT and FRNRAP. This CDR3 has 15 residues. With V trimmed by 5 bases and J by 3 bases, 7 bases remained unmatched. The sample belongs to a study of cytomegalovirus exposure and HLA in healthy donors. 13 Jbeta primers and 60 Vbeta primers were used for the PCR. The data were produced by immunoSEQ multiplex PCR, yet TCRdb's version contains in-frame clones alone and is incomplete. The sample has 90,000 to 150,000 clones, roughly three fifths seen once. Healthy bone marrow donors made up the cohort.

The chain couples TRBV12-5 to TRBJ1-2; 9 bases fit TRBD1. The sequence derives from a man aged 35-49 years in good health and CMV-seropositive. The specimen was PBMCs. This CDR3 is CASGATGTGYYGYTF. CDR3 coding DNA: TGTGCTAGTGGTGCGACCGGGACAGGGTACTATGGCTACACCTTC.